This paragraph covers one T cell receptor (beta chain) sequence. Its binding antigen is unknown. Nothing much larger sits one base from this clone, and base qualities are not available. The label giving this sample's treatment or condition can be read as: live attenuated yellow fever vaccine strain. At every blood-draw timepoint, two biological replicates of bulk PBMCs were collected. A standard Ficoll-Paque protocol was used to isolate PBMCs from peripheral blood. TriZol was used to extract RNA from bulk PBMCs, from CD4 and CD8 fractions, and from dextramer-positive and dextramer-negative fractions. This entry belongs to a study of T cells after yellow fever vaccination (dated by TCRdb to between 2018 and 2020). General notes on the study: The SMART-Seq v4 Ultra Low Input RNA kit was used to prepare libraries from fractions with low cell numbers. To follow T-cell clones before and after primary and booster YFV17D yellow fever vaccination, bulk TCR alpha and beta repertoires were sequenced over time. The cohort comprised two healthy male donors, one aged 18 to 30 and one aged 30 to 39 years. Blood was collected at multiple timepoints before and after primary and secondary immunization, and bulk PBMC replicates and cell subsets were isolated.

Trimmed from V: 2 bases; trimmed from J: 9 bases; junction bases lacking a gene match: 19. The CDR3 has 18 amino acids, counting the end cysteine and phenylalanine. Only CDR3 DNA remains: 54 bases, in frame from the first base. The germline V gene supplies CDR1 LGHNA and CDR2 YSLEER. Summary of the overall study and its limitations: Most clones expanded after primary vaccination (around 96% of CD4 and approximately 90% of CD8) were re-detected after the booster, suggesting that broad memory maintenance occurred. A small share of clonotypes occurred in both CD4 and CD8 compartments, likely arising from convergent recombination. Because abundant contaminating clonotypes from the bulk population could be contained in FACS-sorted repertoires, computational filtering was required. Compared with the primary T-cell response, the secondary T-cell response was weaker but faster, peaking on day 5 rather than day 15. The study included only two donors, which limits how far the findings can be generalized.

Instrument on record: Illumina NovaSeq 6000. TCR cDNA was made using 5'RACE template switching, a step that added a universal primer site and unique molecular identifiers. Priming of cDNA synthesis was performed from both the TCR alpha and TCR beta constant segments. Libraries were amplified in two PCR steps, with sample barcodes and sequencing adapters added in the second step. Sequencing of the libraries was done on either Illumina HiSeq 2500 (2x100 bp) or NovaSeq (2x150 bp). The published analysis was carried out like this. MIGEC was used to demultiplex reads and collapse the reads into UMI consensus sequences, and MiXCR was used for V(D)J alignment. Vaccine-responding clonotypes were identified with edgeR using replicate PBMC samples, with FDR below 0.01 and a log2 fold change above 5 up to day 15 being required. CD4 or CD8 identity was assigned to each bulk clonotype according to whether the clonotype was present at higher abundance in the sequenced CD4 repertoire or the sequenced CD8 repertoire. TCRdb took the public reads, trimmed them with fastp at Q25, ran MiXCR for clone calling and kept in-frame beta chains. Rows matching on CDR3 protein sequence are summarized as one entry with the most common DNA and genes. TCRdb, not the original authors, processed these V and J calls. In this sample the table shows 300,000 to 400,000 distinct CDR3 sequences, 3% to 4.5% of which occur a single time. The ten biggest clones cover roughly 24% of the sample.

The chain was built from TRBV4-3 and TRBJ2-1; 7 nucleotides in the junction match TRBD1. The sample consisted of PBMCs, taken 5 days after the yellow fever booster vaccination. The TCR sequence derives from a man younger than 30 who received the YFV17D yellow fever vaccine. The DNA is TGCGCCAGCAGCCAAATTCCCCTAGGGGGCCACTTAGGAACTGAGCAGTTCTTC. It is translated as CASSQIPLGGHLGTEQFF.